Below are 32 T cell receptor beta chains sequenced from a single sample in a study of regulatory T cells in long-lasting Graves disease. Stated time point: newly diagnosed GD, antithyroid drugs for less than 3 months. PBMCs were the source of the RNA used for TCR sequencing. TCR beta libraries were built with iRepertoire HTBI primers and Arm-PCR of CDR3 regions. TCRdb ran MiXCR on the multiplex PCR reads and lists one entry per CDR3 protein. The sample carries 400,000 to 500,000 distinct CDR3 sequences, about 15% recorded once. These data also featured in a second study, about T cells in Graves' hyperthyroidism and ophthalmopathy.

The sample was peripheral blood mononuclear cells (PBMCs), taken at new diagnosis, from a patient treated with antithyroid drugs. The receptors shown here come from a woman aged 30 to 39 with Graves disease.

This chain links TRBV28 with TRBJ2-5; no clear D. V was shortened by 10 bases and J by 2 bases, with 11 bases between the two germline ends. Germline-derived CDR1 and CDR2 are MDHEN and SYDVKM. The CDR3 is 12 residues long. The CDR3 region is CATTETQETQYF. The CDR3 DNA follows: TGTGCCACAACGGAGACACAAGAGACCCAGTACTTC.

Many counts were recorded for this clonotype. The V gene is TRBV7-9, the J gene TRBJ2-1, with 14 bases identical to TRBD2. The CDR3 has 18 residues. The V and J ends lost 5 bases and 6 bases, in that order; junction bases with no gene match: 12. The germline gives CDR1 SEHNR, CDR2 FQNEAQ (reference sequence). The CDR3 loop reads CASSPGTSGRPMGNEQFF. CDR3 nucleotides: TGTGCCAGCAGCCCCGGGACTAGCGGGAGACCCATGGGCAATGAGCAGTTCTTC.

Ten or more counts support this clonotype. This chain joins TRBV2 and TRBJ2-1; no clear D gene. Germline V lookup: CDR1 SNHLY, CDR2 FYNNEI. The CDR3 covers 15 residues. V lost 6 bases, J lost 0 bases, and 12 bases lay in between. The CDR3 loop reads CASRTAESSYNEQFF. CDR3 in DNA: TGTGCCAGCAGGACCGCGGAAAGCTCCTACAATGAGCAGTTCTTC.

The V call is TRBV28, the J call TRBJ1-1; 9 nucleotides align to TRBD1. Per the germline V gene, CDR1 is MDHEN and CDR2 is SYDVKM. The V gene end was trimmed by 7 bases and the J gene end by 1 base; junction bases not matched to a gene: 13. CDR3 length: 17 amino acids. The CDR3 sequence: CASTPPRTGVGNTEAFF. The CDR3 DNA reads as TGTGCCAGCACACCCCCGCGGACAGGGGTCGGGAACACTGAAGCTTTCTTT.

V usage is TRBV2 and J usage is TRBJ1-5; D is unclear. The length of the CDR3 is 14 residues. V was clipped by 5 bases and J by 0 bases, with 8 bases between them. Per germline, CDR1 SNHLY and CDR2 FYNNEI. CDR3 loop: CASSYTSSNQPQHF. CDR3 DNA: TGTGCCAGCAGTTACACAAGTAGCAATCAGCCCCAGCATTTT.

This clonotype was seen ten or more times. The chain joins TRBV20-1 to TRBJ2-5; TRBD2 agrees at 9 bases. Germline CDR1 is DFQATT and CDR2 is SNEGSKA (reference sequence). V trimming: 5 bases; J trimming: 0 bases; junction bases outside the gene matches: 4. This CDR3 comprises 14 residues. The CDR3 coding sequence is TGCAGTGCTGCTAGCGGGGTGTACCAAGAGACCCAGTACTTC. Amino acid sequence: CSAASGVYQETQYF.

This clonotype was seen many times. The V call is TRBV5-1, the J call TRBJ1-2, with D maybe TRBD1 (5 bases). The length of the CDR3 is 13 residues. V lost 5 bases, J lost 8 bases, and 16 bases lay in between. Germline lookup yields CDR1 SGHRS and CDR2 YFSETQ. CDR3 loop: CASSPRGVDGYTF. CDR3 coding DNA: TGCGCCAGCAGTCCGCGAGGGGTCGACGGCTACACCTTC.

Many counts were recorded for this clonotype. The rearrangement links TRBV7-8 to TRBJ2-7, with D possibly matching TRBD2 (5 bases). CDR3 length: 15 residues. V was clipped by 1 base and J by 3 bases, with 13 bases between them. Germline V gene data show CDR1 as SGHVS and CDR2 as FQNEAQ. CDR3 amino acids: CASSLVVGLLYEQYF. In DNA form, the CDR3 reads TGTGCCAGCAGCTTAGTGGTCGGACTCCTCTACGAGCAGTACTTC. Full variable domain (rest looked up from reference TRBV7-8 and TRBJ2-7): GAGVSQSPRYKVAKRGQDVALRCDPISGHVSLFWYQQALGQGPEFLTYFQNEAQLDKSGLPSDRFFAERPEGSVSTLKIQRTQQEDSAVYLCASSLVVGLLYEQYFGPGTRLTVT.

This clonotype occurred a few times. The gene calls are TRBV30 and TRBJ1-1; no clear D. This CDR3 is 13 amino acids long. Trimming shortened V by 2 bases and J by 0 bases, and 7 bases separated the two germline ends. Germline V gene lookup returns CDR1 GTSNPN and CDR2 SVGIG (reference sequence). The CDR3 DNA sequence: TGTGCCTGGAGTCGGCTCTTGAACACTGAAGCTTTCTTT. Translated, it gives CAWSRLLNTEAFF. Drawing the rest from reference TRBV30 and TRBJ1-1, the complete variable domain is SQTIHQWPATLVQPVGSPLSLECTVEGTSNPNLYWYRQAAGRGLQLLFYSVGIGQISSEVPQNLSASRPQDRQFILSSKKLLLSDSGFYLCAWSRLLNTEAFFGQGTRLTVV.

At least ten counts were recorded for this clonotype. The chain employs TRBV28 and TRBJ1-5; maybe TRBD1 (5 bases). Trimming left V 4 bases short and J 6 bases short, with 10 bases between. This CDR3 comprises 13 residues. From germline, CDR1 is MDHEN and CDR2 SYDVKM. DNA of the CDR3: TGTGCCAGCAGTTCAGGGTTCGGTCAGCCCCAGCATTTT. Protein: CASSSGFGQPQHF.

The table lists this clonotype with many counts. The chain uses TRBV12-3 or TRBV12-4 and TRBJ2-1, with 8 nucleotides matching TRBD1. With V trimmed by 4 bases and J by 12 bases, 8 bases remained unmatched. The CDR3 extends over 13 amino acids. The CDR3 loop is CASSSGSGTGQFF. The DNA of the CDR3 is TGTGCCAGCAGTTCCGGGTCCGGGACAGGGCAGTTCTTC.

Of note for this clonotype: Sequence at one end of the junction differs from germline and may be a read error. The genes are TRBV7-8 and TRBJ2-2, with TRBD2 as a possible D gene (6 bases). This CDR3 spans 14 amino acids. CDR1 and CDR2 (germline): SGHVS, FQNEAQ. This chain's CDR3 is CVSSSGGDTGELFF. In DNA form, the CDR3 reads TGTGTCAGCAGCTCGGGCGGGGACACCGGGGAGCTGTTTTTT. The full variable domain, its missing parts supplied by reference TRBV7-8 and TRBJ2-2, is GAGVSQSPRYKVAKRGQDVALRCDPISGHVSLFWYQQALGQGPEFLTYFQNEAQLDKSGLPSDRFFAERPEGSVSTLKIQRTQQEDSAVYLCVSSSGGDTGELFFGEGSRLTVL.

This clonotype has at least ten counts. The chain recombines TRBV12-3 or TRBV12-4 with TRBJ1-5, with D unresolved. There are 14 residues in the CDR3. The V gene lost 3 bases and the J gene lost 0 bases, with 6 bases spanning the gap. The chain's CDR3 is CASSFGVSNQPQHF. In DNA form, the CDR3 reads TGTGCCAGCAGTTTCGGGGTTAGCAATCAGCCCCAGCATTTT.

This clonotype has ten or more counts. Written as DNA, the CDR3 is TGTGCCAGCAGCCCGGCGGGGAATGAGCAGTTCTTC. This codes for CASSPAGNEQFF. The chain joins TRBV7-9 to TRBJ2-1, with D tentatively TRBD2 (6 bases). This CDR3 spans 12 amino acids. V shed 5 bases and J shed 7 bases, with 9 bases lying between them. CDR1 and CDR2 (germline): SEHNR, FQNEAQ (reference sequence).

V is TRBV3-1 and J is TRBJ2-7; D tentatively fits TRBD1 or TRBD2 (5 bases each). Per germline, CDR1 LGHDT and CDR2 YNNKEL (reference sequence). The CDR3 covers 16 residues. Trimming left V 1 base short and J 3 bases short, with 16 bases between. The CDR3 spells CASSQAGRRLVYEQYF. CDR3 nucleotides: TGTGCCAGCAGCCAAGCGGGGCGCAGGTTAGTCTACGAGCAGTACTTC.

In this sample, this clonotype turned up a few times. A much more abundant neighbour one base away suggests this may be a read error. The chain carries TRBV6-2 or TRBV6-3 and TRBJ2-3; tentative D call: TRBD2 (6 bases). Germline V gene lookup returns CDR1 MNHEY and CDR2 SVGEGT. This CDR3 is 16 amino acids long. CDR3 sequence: CVSSRAFGGAADTQYF. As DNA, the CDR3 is TGTGTCAGCAGTAGGGCTTTCGGGGGAGCGGCAGATACGCAGTATTTT.

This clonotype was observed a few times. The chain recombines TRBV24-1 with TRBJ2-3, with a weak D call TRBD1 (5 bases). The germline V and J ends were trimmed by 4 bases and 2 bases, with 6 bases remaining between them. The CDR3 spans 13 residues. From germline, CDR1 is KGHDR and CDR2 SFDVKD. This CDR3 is CATSDGHTDTQYF. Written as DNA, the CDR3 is TGTGCCACCAGTGACGGACACACAGATACGCAGTATTTT.

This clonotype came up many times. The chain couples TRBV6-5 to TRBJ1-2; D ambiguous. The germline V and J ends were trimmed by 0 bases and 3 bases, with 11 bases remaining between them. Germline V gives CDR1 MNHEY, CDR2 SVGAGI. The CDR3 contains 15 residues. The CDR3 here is CASSYSYPGDYGYTF. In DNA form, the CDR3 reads TGTGCCAGCAGTTACTCGTACCCGGGAGACTATGGCTACACCTTC.

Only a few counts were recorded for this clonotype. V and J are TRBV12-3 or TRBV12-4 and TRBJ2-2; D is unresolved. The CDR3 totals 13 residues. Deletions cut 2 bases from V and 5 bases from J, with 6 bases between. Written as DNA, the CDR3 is TGTGCCAGCAGTTTAAGAGTAACCGGGGAGCTGTTTTTT. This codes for CASSLRVTGELFF.

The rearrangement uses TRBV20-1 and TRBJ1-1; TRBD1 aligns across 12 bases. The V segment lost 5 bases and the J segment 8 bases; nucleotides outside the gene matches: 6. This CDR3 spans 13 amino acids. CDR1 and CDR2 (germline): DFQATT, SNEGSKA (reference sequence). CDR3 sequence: CSALTGTGGEAFF. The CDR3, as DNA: TGCAGTGCTCTCACCGGGACAGGGGGCGAAGCTTTCTTT.

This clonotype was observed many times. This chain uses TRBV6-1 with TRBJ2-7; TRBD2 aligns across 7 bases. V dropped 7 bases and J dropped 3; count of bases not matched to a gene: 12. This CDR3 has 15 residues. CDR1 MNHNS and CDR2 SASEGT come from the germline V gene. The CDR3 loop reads CASTPRKAGDYEQYF. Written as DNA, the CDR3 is TGTGCCAGCACCCCTAGGAAGGCGGGAGACTACGAGCAGTACTTC.

The CDR3 region has the DNA TGTGCCACCAGTGCGAAGACAGCGGGGAAGCAGTACTTC. Translating gives CATSAKTAGKQYF. This rearrangement joins TRBV24-1 to TRBJ2-7; 7 nucleotides line up with TRBD2. The ends lost 5 bases at V and 8 bases at J; junction bases unmatched: 8. CDR1 and CDR2 from the germline V gene are KGHDR and SFDVKD. CDR3 length: 13 amino acids.

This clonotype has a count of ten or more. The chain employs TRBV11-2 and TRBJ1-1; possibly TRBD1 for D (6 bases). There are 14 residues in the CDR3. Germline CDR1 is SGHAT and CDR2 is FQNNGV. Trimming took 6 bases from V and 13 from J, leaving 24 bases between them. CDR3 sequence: CASRERGATFTIFF. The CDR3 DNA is TGTGCCAGCAGGGAAAGGGGGGCAACATTTACGATTTTCTTT.

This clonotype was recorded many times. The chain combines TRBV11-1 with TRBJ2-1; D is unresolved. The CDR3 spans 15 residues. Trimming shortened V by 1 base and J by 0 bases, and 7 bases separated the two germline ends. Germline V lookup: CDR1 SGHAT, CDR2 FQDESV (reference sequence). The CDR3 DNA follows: TGTGCCAGCAGCTTAGAGGGATCCTCCTACAATGAGCAGTTCTTC. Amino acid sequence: CASSLEGSSYNEQFF. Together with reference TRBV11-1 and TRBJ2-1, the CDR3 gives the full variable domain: EAEVAQSPRYKITEKSQAVAFWCDPISGHATLYWYRQILGQGPELLVQFQDESVVDDSQLPKDRFSAERLKGVDSTLKIQPAELGDSAMYLCASSLEGSSYNEQFFGPGTRLTVL.

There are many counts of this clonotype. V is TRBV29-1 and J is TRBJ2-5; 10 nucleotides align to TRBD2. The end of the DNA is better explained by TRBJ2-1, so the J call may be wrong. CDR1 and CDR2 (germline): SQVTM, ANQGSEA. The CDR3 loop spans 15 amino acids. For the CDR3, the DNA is TGCAGCGTTGAACGGGCTAGCGGGAGTAACAATGAGCAGTTCTTC. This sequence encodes CSVERASGSNNEQFF.

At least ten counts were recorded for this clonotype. CDR3 sequence reads: CASGLVQGSIETQYF. The CDR3 coding sequence is TGTGCTAGTGGTTTGGTACAGGGGAGTATAGAGACCCAGTACTTC. The V gene is TRBV12-5, the J gene TRBJ2-5; 7 bases are a match to TRBD1. The CDR3 runs to 15 residues. Germline V gene lookup returns CDR1 LGHNT and CDR2 FRNRAP. Unmatched junction bases numbered 5, after V lost 0 bases and J lost 4 bases. Full variable domain (outside the CDR3, taken from reference TRBV12-5 and TRBJ2-5): DARVTQTPRHKVTEMGQEVTMRCQPILGHNTVFWYRQTMMQGLELLAYFRNRAPLDDSGMPKDRFSAEMPDATLATLKIQPSEPRDSAVYFCASGLVQGSIETQYFGPGTRLLVL.

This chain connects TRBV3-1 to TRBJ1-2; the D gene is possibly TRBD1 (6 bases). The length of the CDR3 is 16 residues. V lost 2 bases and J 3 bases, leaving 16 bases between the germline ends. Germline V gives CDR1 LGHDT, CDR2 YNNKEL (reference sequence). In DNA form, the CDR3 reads TGTGCCAGCAGCCAACGCCCGAGGGGGTTCCACTATGGCTACACCTTC. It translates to CASSQRPRGFHYGYTF.

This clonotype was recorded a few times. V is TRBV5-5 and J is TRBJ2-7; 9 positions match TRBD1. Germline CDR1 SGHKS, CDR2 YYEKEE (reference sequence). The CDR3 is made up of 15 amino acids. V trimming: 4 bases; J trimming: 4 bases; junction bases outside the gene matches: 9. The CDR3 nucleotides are TGTGCCAGCAGCGGCCACAGGGGGCGAATTTACGAGCAGTACTTC. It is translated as CASSGHRGRIYEQYF.

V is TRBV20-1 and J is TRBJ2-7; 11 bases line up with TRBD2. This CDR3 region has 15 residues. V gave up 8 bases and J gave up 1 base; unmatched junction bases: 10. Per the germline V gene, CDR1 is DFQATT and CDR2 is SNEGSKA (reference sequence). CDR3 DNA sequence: TGCAGTTCCCGCCCCCTAGCGGGAGGATCCTACGAGCAGTACTTC. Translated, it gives CSSRPLAGGSYEQYF.

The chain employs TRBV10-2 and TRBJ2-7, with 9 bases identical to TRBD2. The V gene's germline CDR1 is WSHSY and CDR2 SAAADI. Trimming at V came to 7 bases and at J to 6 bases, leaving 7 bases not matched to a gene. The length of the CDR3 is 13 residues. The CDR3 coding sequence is TGCGCCAGCAACCTAGCGGGATCTGGCGAGCAGTACTTC. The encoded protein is CASNLAGSGEQYF.

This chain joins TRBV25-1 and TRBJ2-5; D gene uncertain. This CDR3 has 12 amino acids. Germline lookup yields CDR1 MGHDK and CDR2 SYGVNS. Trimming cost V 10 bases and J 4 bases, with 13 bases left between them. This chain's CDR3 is CATKPDIETQYF. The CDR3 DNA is TGTGCCACCAAGCCCGACATAGAGACCCAGTACTTC.

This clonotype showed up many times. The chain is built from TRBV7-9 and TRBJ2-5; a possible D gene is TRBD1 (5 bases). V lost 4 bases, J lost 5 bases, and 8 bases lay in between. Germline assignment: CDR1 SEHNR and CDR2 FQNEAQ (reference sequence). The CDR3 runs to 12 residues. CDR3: CASSWAGETQYF. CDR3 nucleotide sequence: TGTGCCAGCAGCTGGGCAGGGGAGACCCAGTACTTC.